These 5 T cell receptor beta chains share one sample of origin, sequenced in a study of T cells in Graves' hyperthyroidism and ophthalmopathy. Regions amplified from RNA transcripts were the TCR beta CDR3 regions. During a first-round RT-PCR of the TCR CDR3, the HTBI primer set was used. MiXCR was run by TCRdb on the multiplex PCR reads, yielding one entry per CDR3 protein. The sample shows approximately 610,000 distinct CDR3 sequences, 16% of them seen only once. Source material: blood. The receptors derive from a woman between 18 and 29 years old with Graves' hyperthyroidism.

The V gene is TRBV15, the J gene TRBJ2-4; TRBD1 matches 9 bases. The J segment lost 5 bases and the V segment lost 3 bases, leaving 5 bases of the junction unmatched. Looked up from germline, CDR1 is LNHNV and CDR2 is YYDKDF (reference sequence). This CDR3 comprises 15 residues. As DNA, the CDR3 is TGTGCCACCAGCAGTCCCCGGACAGGGGAAAACATTCAGTACTTC. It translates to CATSSPRTGENIQYF.

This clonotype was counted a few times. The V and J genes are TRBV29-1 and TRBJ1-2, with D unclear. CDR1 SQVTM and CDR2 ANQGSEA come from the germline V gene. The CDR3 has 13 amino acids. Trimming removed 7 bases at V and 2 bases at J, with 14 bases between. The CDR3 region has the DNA TGCAGCGACCAGTCACGGGTCAACTATGGCTACACCTTC. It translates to CSDQSRVNYGYTF.

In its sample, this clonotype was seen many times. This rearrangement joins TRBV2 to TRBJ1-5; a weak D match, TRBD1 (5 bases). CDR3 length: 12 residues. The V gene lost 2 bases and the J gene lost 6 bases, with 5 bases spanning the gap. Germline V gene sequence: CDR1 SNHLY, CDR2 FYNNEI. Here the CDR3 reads CASSEQGQPQHF. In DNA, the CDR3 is TGTGCCAGCAGTGAACAGGGTCAGCCCCAGCATTTT.

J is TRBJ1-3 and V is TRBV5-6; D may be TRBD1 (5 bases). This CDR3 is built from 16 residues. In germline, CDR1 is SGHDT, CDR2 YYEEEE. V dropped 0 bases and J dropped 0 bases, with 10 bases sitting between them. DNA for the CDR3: TGTGCCAGCAGCTTGGTACTAGGGACCTCTGGAAACACCATATATTTT. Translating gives CASSLVLGTSGNTIYF.

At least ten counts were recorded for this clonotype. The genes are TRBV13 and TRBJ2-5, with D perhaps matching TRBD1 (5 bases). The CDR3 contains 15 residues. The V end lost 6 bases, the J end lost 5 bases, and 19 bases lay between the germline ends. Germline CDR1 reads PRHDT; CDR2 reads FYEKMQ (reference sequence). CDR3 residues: CASSKTRSPGETQYF. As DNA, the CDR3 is TGTGCCAGCAGTAAAACCCGAAGCCCAGGGGAGACCCAGTACTTC.